This paragraph covers one T cell receptor (beta chain) sequence. Antigen: not known. This CDR3 comprises 11 residues. Germline lookup yields CDR1 DFQATT and CDR2 SNEGSKA (reference sequence). Deletions cut 3 bases from V and 3 bases from J, with 6 bases between. TCRdb's table, derived via immunoSEQ multiplex PCR, lists solely in-frame clones and lacks some. The sample shows 45,000 to 65,000 clones, roughly 89% of them seen only once. This entry belongs to a study of cytomegalovirus exposure and HLA in healthy donors. The approximately 130-subject validation cohort, separate from the approximately 670-subject first cohort, included the donors. Broader study findings: Rare sequences made up most TCRs, while some public TCRs were found in many donors. A few of the chains that were CMV-associated were confirmed in vitro to be specific for CMV antigens. Cytomegalovirus association was listed for under 200 TCR beta chains.

The TCR sequence derives from a woman aged 18-30 years in good health and CMV-seronegative. The chain links TRBV20-1 to TRBJ2-7, with D maybe TRBD2 (5 bases). Input material: PBMCs. CDR3 bases: TGCAGTGCTAGCCGGGACTACGAGCAGTACTTC. Encoded protein: CSASRDYEQYF.